This T cell receptor beta chain stems from a study of T-cell reconstitution after alpha-beta-depleted transplantation in children. The table lists this clonotype with many counts. Library preparation (for TCRbeta) was performed with unique molecular identifiers. TCRdb recomputed calls from the PCR reads with MiXCR, one row per CDR3 protein. The table shows roughly 610,000 distinct CDR3 sequences, with 10% to 13% occurring only once. V shed 6 bases and J shed 5 bases, with 10 bases lying between them. This CDR3 is 11 amino acids long. In germline, CDR1 is SQVTM, CDR2 ANQGSEA. This receptor was taken from a human donor who donated a stem cell graft to a child with acute myeloid leukemia. The J gene is TRBJ2-5, the V gene TRBV29-1, with D unresolved. The specimen comprised PBMCs from the stem cell graft donor, sampled from the stem cell graft. The CDR3 region has the DNA TGCAGCGTGGGGTGGACCGAGACCCAGTACTTC. Translating gives CSVGWTETQYF.